Below, 5 T cell receptor beta chains from the same sample are listed, as sequenced in a study of blood T cell repertoires in COVID-19. TCRdb's table, derived via immunoSEQ multiplex PCR, lists solely in-frame clones and lacks some. The sample lists roughly 300,000 clones; around 87% were seen once. The sequencing input was peripheral blood. Every receptor here comes from a woman in her 50s who had recovered from COVID-19.

J is TRBJ2-7 and V is TRBV27; possible D gene TRBD2, 5 bases. Trimming removed 2 bases from V and 7 bases from J, with 27 bases in between. Germline-derived CDR1 and CDR2 are MNHEY and SMNVEV (reference sequence). The CDR3 runs to 18 residues. The CDR3 DNA sequence: TGTGCCAGCAGTTTAATTGATTTTCGAGGCCTTCATACGGGGGAGCAGTACTTC. Residues: CASSLIDFRGLHTGEQYF.

This chain links TRBV6-5 with TRBJ2-7; D gene uncertain. Germline V gene sequence: CDR1 MNHEY, CDR2 SVGAGI. Trimming stripped 7 bases from V and 7 bases from J, with 14 bases between. This CDR3 contains 12 residues. Here the CDR3 reads CASTDRGREQYF. DNA for the CDR3: TGTGCCAGCACCGACCGAGGTAGGGAGCAGTACTTC.

The rearrangement links TRBV7-9 to TRBJ1-2, with D uncertain. The CDR3 length is 15 residues. The V gene's germline CDR1 is SEHNR and CDR2 FQNEAQ (reference sequence). The V and J ends lost 3 bases and 4 bases respectively, with 15 bases between them. The CDR3 loop is CASSFPSSGRYGYTF. DNA for the CDR3: TGTGCCAGCAGCTTCCCCAGCTCGGGTCGCTATGGCTACACCTTC.

V and J are TRBV6-5 and TRBJ1-1; weak D call: TRBD1 (6 bases). Deletions cut 7 bases from V and 3 bases from J, with 12 bases between. The germline V gene encodes CDR1 MNHEY and CDR2 SVGAGI. The CDR3 runs 13 residues. This chain's CDR3 is CASTWTEYTEAFF. DNA for the CDR3: TGTGCCAGCACCTGGACAGAGTACACTGAAGCTTTCTTT.

The chain combines TRBV2 with TRBJ1-1, with 10 positions matching TRBD1. This CDR3 spans 13 amino acids. The junction had 6 bases not matched to a gene; V was cut back by 3 bases and J by 11 bases. Germline CDR1 SNHLY, CDR2 FYNNEI. DNA of the CDR3: TGTGCCAGCAGTGACCGGGACAGGGGTAGGGCTTTCTTT. Its translation is CASSDRDRGRAFF.